Below, one TCR beta chain is given with its context. The sample is drawn from a study of shared clonotypes between healthy human individuals. Clones were read by immunoSEQ multiplex PCR, and TCRdb kept only the in-frame ones, dropping some. Among about 2.4 million clones, over 85% were seen once, and the ten largest hold roughly 0.13%. Participating donors were healthy, HIV-negative adults free of recent acute infections or vaccinations. The CDR3 is 16 residues long. Germline-derived CDR1 and CDR2 are ENHRY and SYGVKD. After removal of 8 bases from V and 2 bases from J, the junction contained 15 bases not matched to a gene.

Sequenced material: naive CD4+ T cells sorted from blood. This sample's subset: CD45RA+ positively selected. V is TRBV10-3 and J is TRBJ2-7; 7 nucleotides agree with TRBD2. This TCR came from a man between 18 and 35 years old in good health. The CDR3 spells CAIDSGLGGSAYEQYF. The CDR3 nucleotides are TGTGCCATCGATAGCGGATTAGGCGGGAGTGCCTACGAGCAGTACTTC.